A single sample is the source of the 14 T cell receptor beta chains below, sequenced in a study of CD8+CD57+ T cells in acquired aplastic anemia. Sequencing was done on patients that had shown CD8+CD57+ cell expansion by flow cytometry. Using genomic DNA as the template, TCR beta VDJ and CDR3 profiling was carried out. Each CDR3 protein gets one entry after TCRdb re-called the reads with MiXCR. The table includes hundreds of thousands of distinct CDR3 sequences, approximately 32% detected once. The sequenced sample was sorted CD4+, CD8+, or CD8+CD57+ T cells (not recorded which) from PBMCs. All receptors derive from a human donor with aplastic anemia.

In its sample, this clonotype was seen a few times. The chain combines TRBV6-1 with TRBJ2-3; no reliable D call. This CDR3 is built from 14 residues. Germline V lookup: CDR1 MNHNS, CDR2 SASEGT. The V gene lost 7 bases and the J gene lost 0 bases, with 11 bases spanning the gap. The CDR3 reads CASTRLLSTDTQYF. In nucleotides, the CDR3 is TGTGCCAGCACTAGACTCCTTAGCACAGATACGCAGTATTTT.

V usage is TRBV6-5 and J usage is TRBJ1-2; TRBD1 might be the D (5 bases). The V end lost 4 bases, the J end lost 4 bases, and 13 bases lay between the germline ends. CDR3 size: 14 residues. Germline CDR1 reads MNHEY; CDR2 reads SVGAGI. The CDR3 is CASSSPERGYGYTF. The CDR3 coding sequence is TGTGCCAGCAGTTCCCCGGAGAGGGGCTATGGCTACACCTTC.

The rearrangement uses TRBV7-2 and TRBJ2-1; tentative D call: TRBD2 (7 bases). The germline CDR1 and CDR2 sequences are SGHTA and FQGNSA. Trimming took off 6 bases at V and 4 bases at J, with 16 bases between the two ends. This CDR3 spans 15 amino acids. The CDR3 region has the DNA TGTGCCAGCAGTTTCGGGGGAGGGGGGTACAATGAGCAGTTCTTC. This sequence encodes CASSFGGGGYNEQFF. Looking up the rest from reference TRBV7-2 and TRBJ2-1 gives the full variable domain: GAGVSQSPSNKVTEKGKDVELRCDPISGHTALYWYRQSLGQGLEFLIYFQGNSAPDKSGLPSDRFSAERTGGSVSTLTIQRTQQEDSAVYLCASSFGGGGYNEQFFGPGTRLTVL.

The chain joins TRBV20-1 to TRBJ2-1, with TRBD1 as a possible D gene (7 bases). Germline V CDR1 and CDR2: DFQATT, SNEGSKA (reference sequence). V was shortened by 5 bases and J by 6 bases, with 26 bases between the two germline ends. The CDR3 runs to 17 residues. The CDR3: CSAPRFARDQGGNEQFF. CDR3 bases: TGCAGTGCTCCAAGATTCGCCCGGGACCAGGGGGGCAATGAGCAGTTCTTC.

This clonotype occurred a few times. The V call is TRBV20-1, the J call TRBJ1-6, with 7 bases that match TRBD1. The trim removed 2 bases at V and 1 base at J, leaving 5 bases unmatched. CDR3 length: 16 residues. Germline V lookup: CDR1 DFQATT, CDR2 SNEGSKA (reference sequence). The CDR3: CSARKTGDSYNSPLHF. As DNA, the CDR3 is TGCAGTGCTAGAAAAACAGGGGATTCCTATAATTCACCCCTCCACTTT.

This chain uses TRBV29-1 with TRBJ2-7; 12 bases map to TRBD1. Germline values: CDR1 SQVTM, CDR2 ANQGSEA. The CDR3 consists of 13 residues. With V trimmed by 4 bases and J by 5 bases, 3 bases remained unmatched. Here the CDR3 DNA reads TGCAGCGTTGGGGGGACAGGGGGCCACGAGCAGTACTTC. Its translation is CSVGGTGGHEQYF.

With respect to this clonotype: An end of the junction differs from the germline gene, which may be a read error. This rearrangement joins TRBV7-2 to TRBJ2-7; no firm D call. Germline V gene sequence: CDR1 SGHTA, CDR2 FQGNSA. The CDR3 is 12 amino acids. CDR3 sequence: CASGLLSYEQYF. The CDR3 DNA reads TGTGCCAGCGGCTTACTCAGCTACGAGCAGTACTTC.

CDR3 bases: TGCAGTGCTAAGCCGGGACGCCAGGCAGATACGCAGTATTTT. This translates into CSAKPGRQADTQYF. The chain has TRBV20-1 and TRBJ2-3; possibly TRBD1 or TRBD2 for D (5 bases each). The CDR3 contains 14 residues. Trimming left V 4 bases short and J 4 bases short, with 15 bases between. CDR1 DFQATT and CDR2 SNEGSKA come from the germline V gene (reference sequence).

There are many counts of this clonotype. The germline gene is not matched at one end of the junction; a read error may be the cause. This chain connects TRBV4-3 to TRBJ1-2; the match to TRBD1 covers 7 bases. Germline CDR1 LGHNA, CDR2 YSLEER. CDR3 length: 13 amino acids. CDR3 sequence (DNA): TGCGCCAGCAGCCAAGACCGGGACAGAGCTTACTACTTC. It translates to CASSQDRDRAYYF.

Many counts were recorded for this clonotype. This chain connects TRBV10-1 to TRBJ2-3, with D hard to call. Trimming took 2 bases from V and 0 from J, leaving 3 bases between them. CDR1 is WNHNN and CDR2 is SYGVQD in the germline V gene (reference sequence). The CDR3 has 13 amino acids. In nucleotides, the CDR3 is TGCGCCAGCAGTGAGCAGAGCACAGATACGCAGTATTTT. This sequence encodes CASSEQSTDTQYF.

CDR3 protein: CASGRDISYEQYF. The CDR3 DNA follows: TGTGCCAGCGGCCGGGACATCTCCTACGAGCAGTACTTC. The chain combines TRBV7-9 with TRBJ2-7, with TRBD1 as a possible D gene (6 bases). Germline loops: CDR1 SEHNR, CDR2 FQNEAQ (reference sequence). V lost 8 bases to trimming and J lost 0 bases, with 11 bases between them. This CDR3 has 13 residues.

Worth noting for this clonotype: At one of its ends the junction is not consistent with the germline gene, which may arise from a read error. The gene calls are TRBV10-3 and TRBJ1-6; D gene uncertain. Germline CDR1 is ENHRY and CDR2 is SYGVKD. This CDR3 has 14 amino acids. Here the CDR3 reads CAVSAGLNNSPLHF. The CDR3 nucleotides are TGTGCCGTCAGTGCAGGACTGAACAATTCACCCCTCCACTTT.

The chain joins TRBV5-6 to TRBJ2-3; 11 nucleotides match TRBD2. This CDR3 comprises 16 residues. Germline CDR1 is SGHDT and CDR2 is YYEEEE. Trimming cost V 2 bases and J 6 bases; bases outside gene matches: 8. The CDR3 DNA is TGTGCCAGCAGCTTTCTCGGGACTAGCGGAGAGGATACGCAGTATTTT. This codes for CASSFLGTSGEDTQYF.

The CDR3 bases are TGCAGTGCTCTATACCGGGACTCCTACGAGCAGTACTTC. This gives the protein CSALYRDSYEQYF. The genes are TRBV20-1 and TRBJ2-7; D might be TRBD2 (5 bases). The CDR3 length is 13 residues. V was trimmed by 5 bases and J by 0 bases, leaving 11 bases between them. Germline V gene sequence: CDR1 DFQATT, CDR2 SNEGSKA (reference sequence).